Below, 18 T cell receptor beta chains from the same sample are listed, as sequenced in a study of cytomegalovirus exposure and HLA in healthy donors. In the PCR, 60 Vbeta and 13 Jbeta primers were used. Using immunoSEQ multiplex PCR, the repertoire was profiled, and TCRdb retains in-frame clones only, with some absent. The table includes fewer than 140,000 clones, 80% to 90% detected once. Sequencing was carried out using PBMCs. These receptors were collected from a man aged 50-59 years in good health and CMV-seronegative.

J is TRBJ1-4 and V is TRBV20-1, with D hard to call. Looked up from germline, CDR1 is DFQATT and CDR2 is SNEGSKA (reference sequence). This CDR3 is built from 11 residues. Deletions cut 6 bases from V and 7 bases from J, with 9 bases between. The CDR3 reads CSADEREKLFF. CDR3 in DNA: TGCAGTGCCGATGAGCGTGAAAAACTGTTTTTT.

The chain has TRBV21-1 and TRBJ2-3; TRBD2, the table's D call, was not compared with the DNA. TRBV21-1 is deemed a pseudogene. The CDR3 runs to 17 residues. This CDR3 is CASSQGLAGVMSDTQYF. DNA of the CDR3: TGTGCCAGCAGCCAGGGACTAGCGGGGGTGATGTCAGATACGCAGTATTTT.

This chain uses TRBV5-1 with TRBJ2-2, with 9 bases fitting TRBD1. J lost 4 bases, V lost 4 bases, and 5 bases had no gene match. This CDR3 has 15 amino acids. Germline V gene sequence: CDR1 SGHRS, CDR2 YFSETQ. The DNA of the CDR3 is TGCGCCAGCAGCCCTGAGGGACAGGGCACCGGGGAGCTGTTTTTT. Encoded protein: CASSPEGQGTGELFF.

The chain uses TRBV6-5 and TRBJ2-4; TRBD2 agrees at 9 bases. V dropped 2 bases and J dropped 6; count of bases not matched to a gene: 2. The CDR3 is made up of 14 amino acids. CDR1 and CDR2 from the germline V gene are MNHEY and SVGAGI. The CDR3 DNA is TGTGCCAGCAGTTACGGCGGGGGGGGAAACATTCAGTACTTC. Translating it yields CASSYGGGGNIQYF.

V usage is TRBV10-1 and J usage is TRBJ2-5, with no clear D. This CDR3 is built from 14 residues. Germline CDR1 is WNHNN and CDR2 is SYGVQD (reference sequence). Trimming removed 0 bases from V and 1 base from J, with 6 bases in between. CDR3 loop: CASSESLVQETQYF. DNA of the CDR3: TGCGCCAGCAGTGAGTCCTTAGTCCAAGAGACCCAGTACTTC.

V gene TRBV19 combines with J gene TRBJ2-3, with a tentative D call TRBD2 (6 bases). V lost 3 bases to trimming and J lost 0 bases, with 7 bases between them. Germline loops: CDR1 LNHDA, CDR2 SQIVND (reference sequence). The CDR3 sequence is 14 residues long. CDR3 sequence reads: CASSMGGSTDTQYF. The DNA of the CDR3 is TGTGCCAGTAGTATGGGGGGAAGCACAGATACGCAGTATTTT.

The rearrangement uses TRBV10-3 and TRBJ2-5; D unresolved. The V gene lost 3 bases and the J gene lost 0 bases, with 8 bases spanning the gap. The CDR3 spans 14 residues. Germline V lookup: CDR1 ENHRY, CDR2 SYGVKD. The CDR3 loop reads CAISEGVNQETQYF. In DNA, the CDR3 is TGTGCCATCAGTGAAGGAGTAAACCAAGAGACCCAGTACTTC.

The V call is TRBV30, the J call TRBJ1-4; perhaps TRBD1 as D (5 bases). Trimming took 4 bases from V and 7 from J, leaving 13 bases between them. The V gene's germline CDR1 is GTSNPN and CDR2 SVGIG (reference sequence). CDR3 length: 13 residues. The CDR3 loop reads CAWNWGGGEKLFF. Here the CDR3 DNA reads TGTGCCTGGAATTGGGGCGGGGGTGAAAAACTGTTTTTT.

V is TRBV28 and J is TRBJ1-1; D might be TRBD1 (5 bases). With 4 bases removed from V and 5 bases from J, the gap between germline ends came to 11 bases. The germline gives CDR1 MDHEN, CDR2 SYDVKM. The CDR3 consists of 13 residues. CDR3 protein: CASSSGLETEAFF. The CDR3 DNA follows: TGTGCCAGCAGTTCAGGGTTAGAAACTGAAGCTTTCTTT.

The chain combines TRBV20-1 with TRBJ2-1; D call uncertain. The germline gives CDR1 DFQATT, CDR2 SNEGSKA (reference sequence). This CDR3 region has 10 residues. The CDR3 sequence: CSYLRNEQFF. CDR3 DNA sequence: TGCAGCTACCTACGGAATGAGCAGTTCTTC.

The chain recombines TRBV11-2 with TRBJ2-5; 8 nucleotides match TRBD2. The CDR3 totals 16 residues. The germline V gene has CDR1 SGHAT and CDR2 FQNNGV. V lost 2 bases, J lost 7 bases, and 12 bases stayed unmatched. The DNA for the CDR3 is TGTGCCAGCAGCTTAACCCGGACGGGGGGGCCGGGGACCCAGTACTTC. It encodes CASSLTRTGGPGTQYF.

V usage is TRBV10-3 and J usage is TRBJ1-5; 8 bases map to TRBD1. V lost 11 bases to trimming and J lost 1 base; unmatched junction nucleotides: 4. CDR3 length: 13 residues. Germline loops: CDR1 ENHRY, CDR2 SYGVKD. CDR3 DNA: TGTGCCGTAGGGGACAGGAGCAATCAGCCCCAGCATTTT. As protein: CAVGDRSNQPQHF.

The chain employs TRBV5-1 and TRBJ1-1; D is uncertain. There are 14 residues in the CDR3. Trimming took off 2 bases at V and 5 bases at J, with 13 bases between the two ends. Germline assignment: CDR1 SGHRS and CDR2 YFSETQ. This chain's CDR3 is CASSFLGPGTEAFF. The CDR3 DNA sequence: TGCGCCAGCAGCTTCTTAGGGCCGGGAACTGAAGCTTTCTTT.

The gene calls are TRBV7-3 and TRBJ2-3, with TRBD2 matching over 12 bases. Per germline, CDR1 SGHTA and CDR2 FQGTGA. The CDR3 is made up of 16 amino acids. Germline trimming cut 5 bases from V and 0 bases from J; bases unmatched to any gene: 3. CDR3 DNA sequence: TGTGCCAGCAGCCGGACTAGCGGGGCCAGCACAGATACGCAGTATTTT. Encoded protein: CASSRTSGASTDTQYF. The variable domain in full, with the rest retrieved from reference TRBV7-3 and TRBJ2-3, is GAGVSQTPSNKVTEKGKYVELRCDPISGHTALYWYRQSLGQGPEFLIYFQGTGAADDSGLPNDRFFAVRPEGSVSTLKIQRTERGDSAVYLCASSRTSGASTDTQYFGPGTRLTVL.

Only one count was recorded for this clone. The CDR3 region is CASTLQVIGALHGAFF. In DNA form, the CDR3 reads TGTGCCAGTACCCTTCAGGTAATTGGGGCGTTACACGGAGCTTTCTTT. The rearrangement joins TRBV19 to TRBJ1-1; TRBD1 might be the D (5 bases). Germline-derived CDR1 and CDR2 are LNHDA and SQIVND (reference sequence). This CDR3 has 16 amino acids. V shed 7 bases and J shed 10 bases, with 28 bases lying between them.

The chain has TRBV7-2 and TRBJ1-5, with unresolved D. Germline V CDR1 and CDR2: SGHTA, FQGNSA. Trimming pared 2 bases from V and 3 bases from J, leaving 8 bases between. The length of the CDR3 is 14 residues. The CDR3 sequence is CASSLSAVNQPQHF. The DNA of the CDR3 is TGTGCCAGCAGCTTATCGGCGGTCAATCAGCCCCAGCATTTT.

The V call is TRBV19, the J call TRBJ1-5, with 8 bases fitting TRBD1. With V trimmed by 5 bases and J by 7 bases, 10 bases remained unmatched. CDR1 is LNHDA and CDR2 is SQIVND in the germline V gene (reference sequence). The CDR3 is 15 residues long. The CDR3 sequence is CASSGGQAMGQPQHF. The CDR3 DNA reads as TGTGCCAGTAGTGGGGGACAGGCTATGGGGCAGCCCCAGCATTTT.

The J gene is TRBJ1-1, the V gene TRBV7-2; the D gene is possibly TRBD1 (6 bases). Germline V CDR1 and CDR2: SGHTA, FQGNSA. The length of the CDR3 is 15 residues. V was cut by 5 bases and J by 5 bases, with 18 bases left in between. Here the CDR3 reads CASSAGGGFRTEAFF. The CDR3, as DNA: TGTGCCAGCAGCGCTGGGGGGGGCTTTAGGACTGAAGCTTTCTTT.